What follows describes a single T cell receptor beta chain. Antigen specificity is unknown. This specimen belongs to a study of immune evolution from preneoplasia to lung adenocarcinoma. Whole-study findings and limits: Later-stage lesions seemingly showed higher T cell density and diversity than normal lung. Normal lung had the highest top T cell clone frequencies.

The table came from immunoSEQ multiplex PCR; TCRdb's copy has only in-frame clones and leaves some out. The sample comprises 30,000 to 45,000 clones, under 85% of which are singletons, and around 6.1% rests with the top ten. Nucleic acids came from premalignant or tumor cells enriched by macro-dissection. The CDR3 has 13 amino acids. Germline lookup yields CDR1 LNHDA and CDR2 SQIVND (reference sequence). With 8 bases removed from V and 1 base from J, the gap between germline ends came to 9 bases. The gene calls are TRBV19 and TRBJ1-5, with unresolved D. The sample was FFPE invasive lung adenocarcinoma tissue. The TCR sequence derives from a person aged 55 to 75 with lung adenocarcinoma. Here the CDR3 reads CASSRASNQPQHF. CDR3 coding DNA: TGTGCCAGTTCCCGGGCCAGCAATCAGCCCCAGCATTTT.